The 30 T cell receptor beta chains in this list originate from one sample, sequenced in a study of cytomegalovirus exposure and HLA in healthy donors. PCR used 60 Vbeta primers and 13 Jbeta primers. Method: immunoSEQ multiplex PCR; TCRdb's copy keeps in-frame clones and lacks some. Its clone listing holds about 200,000 clones. Sequencing was performed on PBMCs. These receptors all stem from a girl aged 2-10 years in good health and CMV-seropositive.

The V and J genes are TRBV4-1 and TRBJ2-1, with D hard to call. Germline V gene sequence: CDR1 MGHRA, CDR2 YSYEKL. The CDR3 consists of 14 residues. Between the trimmed V and J ends, which lost 0 bases and 6 bases, there was a span of 9 bases. The CDR3 is CASSQDPSSNEQFF. The CDR3 nucleotides read TGCGCCAGCAGCCAAGATCCGAGTAGCAATGAGCAGTTCTTC.

The chain joins TRBV5-1 to TRBJ1-2; no reliable D call. The CDR3 is 12 residues long. Germline V gene lookup returns CDR1 SGHRS and CDR2 YFSETQ. Trimming removed 0 bases at V and 7 bases at J, with 7 bases between. CDR3 sequence: CASSLAGRGYTF. The CDR3 DNA sequence: TGCGCCAGCAGCTTGGCGGGTCGTGGCTACACCTTC.

The chain links TRBV9 to TRBJ2-6; D is unclear. V shed 0 bases and J shed 4 bases, with 11 bases lying between them. The CDR3 is 16 residues long. CDR1 is SGDLS and CDR2 is YYNGEE in the germline V gene. The CDR3 region is CASSVDDNSGANVLTF. The CDR3 bases are TGTGCCAGCAGCGTAGACGACAACTCAGGGGCCAACGTCCTGACTTTC.

V gene TRBV6-1 combines with J gene TRBJ2-5, with 11 bases matching TRBD2. Germline V lookup: CDR1 MNHNS, CDR2 SASEGT. V was pared by 1 base and J by 2 bases, with 3 bases of the junction left unmatched. CDR3 size: 16 residues. CDR3 in amino acids: CASSEGASGGQETQYF. The DNA for the CDR3 is TGTGCCAGCAGTGAAGGGGCTAGCGGGGGGCAAGAGACCCAGTACTTC.

The V gene is TRBV5-4, the J gene TRBJ2-3; TRBD2 agrees at 10 bases. The V and J ends lost 4 bases and 3 bases, in that order; junction bases with no gene match: 5. The germline CDR1 and CDR2 sequences are SGHNT and YYREEE (reference sequence). CDR3 length: 15 amino acids. CDR3 DNA sequence: TGTGCCAGCAGCCCTAGCGGGAGTGGGACAGATACGCAGTATTTT. This codes for CASSPSGSGTDTQYF.

The V and J genes are TRBV6-1 and TRBJ1-2; TRBD1 agrees at 7 bases. With 4 bases clipped from V and 5 bases from J, the junction kept 7 bases outside the gene matches. Germline loops: CDR1 MNHNS, CDR2 SASEGT. This CDR3 is 14 amino acids long. CDR3 sequence: CASSGTRDRYGYTF. CDR3 nucleotides: TGTGCCAGCAGTGGAACCCGGGACAGATATGGCTACACCTTC.

This chain connects TRBV27 to TRBJ1-5; D gene ambiguous. Between the trimmed V and J ends, which lost 4 bases and 0 bases, there was a span of 10 bases. In germline, CDR1 is MNHEY, CDR2 SMNVEV (reference sequence). The CDR3 runs 15 residues. In DNA form, the CDR3 reads TGTGCCAGCAGTTGGTCGACGGGTAGCAATCAGCCCCAGCATTTT. Translating gives CASSWSTGSNQPQHF.

The chain employs TRBV7-2 and TRBJ1-2; possible D gene TRBD1, 5 bases. Germline V gene sequence: CDR1 SGHTA, CDR2 FQGNSA. The CDR3 totals 19 residues. Deletions cut 0 bases from V and 4 bases from J, with 24 bases between. In DNA form, the CDR3 reads TGTGCCAGCAGCTTAGCGCTATCGGTATTCGGGGGTTTCAGCTATGGCTACACCTTC. This codes for CASSLALSVFGGFSYGYTF.

The chain carries TRBV19 and TRBJ1-3; no clear D. CDR1 is LNHDA and CDR2 is SQIVND in the germline V gene (reference sequence). The V gene lost 6 bases and the J gene lost 0 bases, with 6 bases spanning the gap. This CDR3 contains 13 residues. The CDR3 region has the DNA TGTGCCAGTAGGCCCAGCTCTGGAAACACCATATATTTT. This encodes CASRPSSGNTIYF.

This chain connects TRBV7-9 to TRBJ2-1; D is unclear. The germline V and J ends were trimmed by 1 base and 0 bases, with 13 bases remaining between them. CDR3 length equals 17 residues. Germline V lookup: CDR1 SEHNR, CDR2 FQNEAQ (reference sequence). The CDR3 loop is CASSLEYKSSSYNEQFF. The CDR3 DNA is TGTGCCAGCAGCTTAGAGTATAAGAGTAGCTCCTACAATGAGCAGTTCTTC.

The chain links TRBV5-4 to TRBJ2-1, with a weak D call TRBD1 (7 bases). In germline, CDR1 is SGHNT, CDR2 YYREEE (reference sequence). This CDR3 region has 14 residues. Trimming took off 2 bases at V and 5 bases at J, with 11 bases between the two ends. CDR3 bases: TGTGCCAGCAGCTTCAGGGGGGCGCACAATGAGCAGTTCTTC. Protein product: CASSFRGAHNEQFF.

Turning to this clone: A read error may produce the germline difference seen at one junction end. V usage is TRBV7-9 and J usage is TRBJ1-4; D perhaps matches TRBD1 (5 bases). From germline, CDR1 is SEHNR and CDR2 FQNEAQ (reference sequence). The CDR3 covers 12 residues. The CDR3 spells CASSLLTGDITF. The CDR3 coding sequence is TGTGCCAGCAGCTTATTAACGGGGGATATCACTTTT.

J is TRBJ1-2 and V is TRBV28, with D perhaps TRBD1 (5 bases). The CDR3 is 13 amino acids. The germline gives CDR1 MDHEN, CDR2 SYDVKM. V was clipped by 6 bases and J by 4 bases, with 12 bases between them. CDR3 loop: CASREGFSYGYTF. Written as DNA, the CDR3 is TGTGCCAGCAGGGAGGGGTTTAGCTATGGCTACACCTTC.

This rearrangement joins TRBV28 to TRBJ2-3; 12 bases align to TRBD2. V shed 8 bases and J 6 bases; nucleotides not matched to a gene: 3. The CDR3 consists of 13 residues. Germline V gene data show CDR1 as MDHEN and CDR2 as SYDVKM. The CDR3: CASRTSGTDTQYF. CDR3 DNA sequence: TGTGCCAGCCGGACTAGCGGGACCGATACGCAGTATTTT.

The V and J genes are TRBV28 and TRBJ1-4, with D uncertain. Looked up from germline, CDR1 is MDHEN and CDR2 is SYDVKM. CDR3 length: 13 residues. Trimming removed 3 bases from V and 6 bases from J, with 8 bases in between. The CDR3 sequence is CASSLSGDEKLFF. The CDR3 DNA reads as TGTGCCAGCAGTTTGTCCGGTGATGAAAAACTGTTTTTT.

V and J are TRBV25-1 and TRBJ1-6; a weak D match, TRBD1 (6 bases). Germline CDR1 is MGHDK and CDR2 is SYGVNS. The CDR3 runs 13 residues. V gave up 8 bases and J gave up 8 bases, with 13 bases separating them. CDR3: CASEGQPHSPLHF. Here the CDR3 DNA reads TGTGCCAGCGAAGGACAGCCCCATTCACCCCTCCACTTT.

In DNA form, the CDR3 reads TGTGCCAGCAGCTCAGGCTTACGGTACGAGCAGTACTTC. It encodes CASSSGLRYEQYF. This chain links TRBV7-9 with TRBJ2-7; D remains unclear. The CDR3 spans 13 residues. V dropped 4 bases and J dropped 4 bases, with 11 bases sitting between them. CDR1 SEHNR and CDR2 FQNEAQ come from the germline V gene (reference sequence).

The CDR3 is CASSLKSGRGAEKLFF. The CDR3 DNA reads as TGTGCCAGCAGTCTAAAGTCGGGCAGGGGCGCTGAAAAACTGTTTTTT. The chain carries TRBV11-2 and TRBJ1-4, with D possibly TRBD1 on 6 matching bases. Germline values: CDR1 SGHAT, CDR2 FQNNGV. The CDR3 consists of 16 residues. Deletions cut 6 bases from V and 7 bases from J, with 21 bases between.

The chain couples TRBV19 to TRBJ2-6; D unresolved. This CDR3 has 16 amino acids. Germline assignment: CDR1 LNHDA and CDR2 SQIVND (reference sequence). Trimming removed 3 bases at V and 0 bases at J, with 9 bases between. The CDR3 sequence is CASSILWHSGANVLTF. CDR3 DNA: TGTGCCAGTAGTATTTTGTGGCACTCTGGGGCCAACGTCCTGACTTTC. The variable domain in full, with the rest retrieved from reference TRBV19 and TRBJ2-6, is DGGITQSPKYLFRKEGQNVTLSCEQNLNHDAMYWYRQDPGQGLRLIYYSQIVNDFQKGDIAEGYSVSREKKESFPLTVTSAQKNPTAFYLCASSILWHSGANVLTFGAGSRLTVL.

The chain carries TRBV5-1 and TRBJ2-7; 10 bases fit TRBD1. J was trimmed by 0 bases and V by 4 bases; bases with no gene match: 7. Germline V lookup: CDR1 SGHRS, CDR2 YFSETQ. This CDR3 region has 16 residues. The CDR3 DNA sequence: TGCGCCAGCAGCCACCAGACAGGGGGCGACTCCTACGAGCAGTACTTC. This gives the protein CASSHQTGGDSYEQYF.

The gene calls are TRBV11-2 and TRBJ2-7; no definite D call. The CDR3 consists of 14 residues. The V end lost 0 bases, the J end lost 0 bases, and 6 bases lay between the germline ends. The germline gives CDR1 SGHAT, CDR2 FQNNGV. The CDR3 sequence: CASSLDPGSYEQYF. CDR3 DNA: TGTGCCAGCAGCTTAGATCCGGGCTCCTACGAGCAGTACTTC.

The V and J genes are TRBV5-1 and TRBJ2-5; tentative D call: TRBD1 (5 bases). Deletions cut 2 bases from V and 1 base from J, with 9 bases between. The CDR3 spans 14 residues. Germline loops: CDR1 SGHRS, CDR2 YFSETQ. DNA of the CDR3: TGCGCCAGCAGCTTAGGGGCCCTCCAAGAGACCCAGTACTTC. Amino acids: CASSLGALQETQYF.

The genes are TRBV28 and TRBJ1-4; TRBD1 aligns across 10 bases. J gave up 1 base and V 5 bases, and 10 bases lay outside the gene matches. From germline, CDR1 is MDHEN and CDR2 SYDVKM. This CDR3 has 18 residues. The CDR3 protein is CASSPFGTGDETNEKLFF. The CDR3 bases are TGTGCCAGCAGTCCCTTTGGGACAGGGGACGAAACTAATGAAAAACTGTTTTTT.

This chain uses TRBV27 with TRBJ2-5, with 8 bases identical to TRBD2. This CDR3 comprises 15 residues. Germline CDR1 and CDR2: MNHEY and SMNVEV (reference sequence). J lost 2 bases, V lost 3 bases, and 5 bases had no gene match. The CDR3 DNA reads TGTGCCAGCAGTTTCTTAACTAGCGGACAAGAGACCCAGTACTTC. This translates into CASSFLTSGQETQYF.

The V and J genes are TRBV27 and TRBJ1-2; no definite D call. CDR1 is MNHEY and CDR2 is SMNVEV in the germline V gene (reference sequence). V lost 4 bases to trimming and J lost 1 base, with 16 bases between them. The CDR3 extends over 16 amino acids. The CDR3 DNA sequence: TGTGCCAGCAGTTCCCAAATGGGCCGCTATAACTATGGCTACACCTTC. Translated, it gives CASSSQMGRYNYGYTF.

The chain is built from TRBV27 and TRBJ1-1; D is undetermined. CDR1 is MNHEY, CDR2 SMNVEV, per germline (reference sequence). The V end was cut by 2 bases, the J end by 1 base, with 14 bases between. CDR3 size: 16 residues. CDR3 coding DNA: TGTGCCAGCAGTTTAATTTCGAGGCGCCAGAACACTGAAGCTTTCTTT. It codes for CASSLISRRQNTEAFF.

The chain joins TRBV6-5 to TRBJ2-1, with 10 bases identical to TRBD2. Germline V CDR1 and CDR2: MNHEY, SVGAGI. The CDR3 is made up of 14 amino acids. With 5 bases clipped from V and 3 bases from J, the junction kept 1 base outside the gene matches. The CDR3 loop reads CASSGLADYNEQFF. CDR3 nucleotides: TGTGCCAGCAGTGGACTAGCGGACTACAATGAGCAGTTCTTC.

This rearrangement joins TRBV15 to TRBJ2-1; D is possibly TRBD1 (6 bases). Between the trimmed V and J ends, which lost 0 bases and 5 bases, there was a span of 17 bases. CDR3 length equals 17 residues. Germline V gives CDR1 LNHNV, CDR2 YYDKDF (reference sequence). In DNA, the CDR3 is TGTGCCACCAGCAGAGATCCGGTCTCCGGGACACACAATGAGCAGTTCTTC. This translates into CATSRDPVSGTHNEQFF.

The chain recombines TRBV27 with TRBJ2-2, with D perhaps TRBD1 (6 bases). Looked up from germline, CDR1 is MNHEY and CDR2 is SMNVEV (reference sequence). The V end was cut by 8 bases, the J end by 0 bases, with 13 bases between. The CDR3 is 15 residues long. The CDR3 sequence: CASRWAGANTGELFF. CDR3 DNA sequence: TGTGCCAGCCGGTGGGCAGGGGCGAACACCGGGGAGCTGTTTTTT.

This chain joins TRBV27 and TRBJ1-1, with TRBD1 identical over 8 bases. V lost 7 bases and J lost 6; bases outside the gene matches: 13. The CDR3 runs to 15 residues. Germline lookup yields CDR1 MNHEY and CDR2 SMNVEV (reference sequence). The CDR3 sequence is CASTRLDRVRAEAFF. Written as DNA, the CDR3 is TGTGCCAGCACCCGCCTGGACAGGGTACGGGCTGAAGCTTTCTTT.